The rows below give T cell receptor beta chains drawn from one sample of a study of blood T cell repertoires in COVID-19. The method was immunoSEQ multiplex PCR; TCRdb's version includes in-frame clones alone and lacks a portion of them. The table shows some 150,000 clones, with 75% to 85% occurring only once. What was sequenced was peripheral blood. The receptor set was obtained from a human donor with acute or convalescent COVID-19. The donor label of this sample is uncertain. The CDR3 runs from the conserved cysteine through the conserved F or W. Each record gives: D gene, V gene, clone size, J gene, CDR3 protein, CDR3 DNA. A D gene is named only where the DNA matches it firmly. Only some rows state a clone size, as once, few, many or a class for expanded clones.

.,TRBV4-1,.,TRBJ1-5,CASSQDLGVRPQHF,TGCGCCAGCAGCCAAGATCTAGGGGTTCGGCCCCAGCATTTT
.,TRBV4-2,.,TRBJ1-5,CASSQDLARGRQPQHF,TGTGCCAGCAGCCAAGATCTAGCGAGGGGTAGGCAGCCCCAGCATTTT
TRBD1,TRBV5-5,.,TRBJ1-2,CASSLEGQGGDGYTF,TGTGCCAGCAGCTTGGAAGGGCAGGGGGGTGATGGCTACACCTTC
.,TRBV2,.,TRBJ1-2,CASSEELADSDYGYTF,TGTGCCAGCAGTGAAGAACTAGCGGACAGCGACTATGGCTACACCTTC
TRBD1,TRBV4-1,.,TRBJ1-2,CASSQTGVGGYTF,TGCGCCAGCAGCCAGACAGGGGTTGGTGGCTACACCTTC
.,TRBV7-9,.,TRBJ2-3,CASTQGGGRADTQYF,TGTGCCAGCACCCAAGGGGGGGGCCGGGCAGATACGCAGTATTTT
TRBD1,TRBV24-1,.,TRBJ1-2,CATSAGRDRGYGYTF,TGTGCCACCAGTGCCGGTCGGGACAGGGGATATGGCTACACCTTC
.,TRBV19,once,TRBJ1-1,CASSKFQAANTEAFF,TGTGCCAGTAGTAAATTCCAGGCCGCGAACACTGAAGCTTTCTTT
.,TRBV11-2,few,TRBJ1-1,CASRAGQLNTEAFF,TGTGCCAGCAGAGCGGGGCAGCTGAACACTGAAGCTTTCTTT
.,TRBV7-5,.,TRBJ1-4,CARRPDGGVNNEKLFF,TGTGCCAGAAGACCCGACGGGGGGGTTAATAATGAAAAACTGTTTTTT
.,TRBV30,.,TRBJ2-3,CAWSPVPGTQYF,TGTGCCTGGAGCCCCGTCCCAGGTACGCAGTATTTT
TRBD1,TRBV25-1,.,TRBJ1-2,CASSPTGGQGLSGYGYTF,TGTGCCAGCAGTCCTACGGGAGGACAGGGGTTATCAGGATATGGCTACACCTTC
.,TRBV10-3,.,TRBJ2-1,CAIGAVNEQFF,TGTGCCATCGGGGCCGTGAATGAGCAGTTCTTC
TRBD1,TRBV6-5,.,TRBJ2-4,CASRTGGDLGNIQYF,TGTGCCAGCAGGACAGGGGGTGACCTAGGAAACATTCAGTACTTC
TRBD1,TRBV19,many,TRBJ1-1,CASSQRQGRTEAFF,TGTGCCAGTAGTCAGAGACAGGGAAGGACTGAAGCTTTCTTT
.,TRBV20-1,.,TRBJ2-1,CSARDRAEQFF,TGCAGTGCTAGAGACAGGGCTGAGCAGTTCTTC
.,TRBV5-1,.,TRBJ2-5,CASATDSTQETQYF,TGCGCCAGCGCTACAGACAGCACCCAAGAGACCCAGTACTTC
.,TRBV19,.,TRBJ1-1,CASSIRGHLMNTEAFF,TGTGCCAGTAGTATTCGGGGACACCTGATGAACACTGAAGCTTTCTTT
.,TRBV3-1/TRBV3-2,.,TRBJ1-1,CASSHGGTEAFF,TGTGCCAGCAGTCACGGAGGGACTGAAGCTTTCTTT
TRBD1,TRBV9,once,TRBJ2-3,CASSARTGGVLDTQYF,TGTGCCAGCAGCGCACGGACAGGGGGCGTATTAGATACGCAGTATTTT
.,TRBV21-1,.,TRBJ1-5,CASISQGVWFKPQHF,TGTGCCAGCATTTCTCAGGGGGTATGGTTTAAGCCCCAGCATTTT
.,TRBV19,.,TRBJ1-2,CASSKEANYGYTF,TGTGCCAGTAGTAAAGAAGCAAACTATGGCTACACCTTC
.,TRBV21-1,.,TRBJ1-5,CASSKKKETGDFSNQPQHF,TGTGCCAGCAGCAAAAAAAAGGAGACAGGGGATTTTAGCAATCAGCCCCAGCATTTT
TRBD1,TRBV9,.,TRBJ2-7,CASSASGQGLSYEQYF,TGTGCCAGCAGCGCCTCGGGACAGGGATTATCCTACGAGCAGTACTTC
.,TRBV24-1,.,TRBJ1-6,CATSDFYQPVRSPLHF,TGTGCCACCAGTGATTTCTATCAGCCAGTCAGGTCACCCCTCCACTTT
.,TRBV7-5,.,TRBJ1-5,CVRSLETRNQPQHF,TGTGTCAGAAGCTTAGAAACACGCAATCAGCCCCAGCATTTT
.,TRBV5-1,.,TRBJ2-6,CASSLGETNSWGANVLTF,TGCGCCAGCAGCTTGGGAGAAACTAACTCGTGGGGGGCCAACGTCCTGACTTTC
.,TRBV9,.,TRBJ2-6,CASSPAESSGANVLTF,TGTGCCAGCAGCCCCGCGGAGAGCTCTGGGGCCAACGTCCTGACTTTC
TRBD1,TRBV18,.,TRBJ2-7,CASSPRTGATYEQYF,TGTGCCAGCTCACCACGCACAGGGGCTACCTACGAGCAGTACTTC
TRBD1,TRBV23-1,once,TRBJ1-5,CASSHPDRGGGNQPQHF,TGCGCCAGCAGTCACCCTGACAGGGGCGGGGGCAATCAGCCCCAGCATTTT
.,TRBV5-1,.,TRBJ1-1,CASSLTGNEAFF,TGCGCCAGCAGCTTGACGGGGAATGAAGCTTTCTTT
.,TRBV3-1/TRBV3-2,.,TRBJ1-1,CASSVYGERGTEAFF,TGTGCCAGCAGCGTGTACGGGGAACGTGGCACTGAAGCTTTCTTT
.,TRBV28,few,TRBJ1-1,CASNRDLGTEAFF,TGTGCCAGCAATAGGGACTTAGGGACTGAAGCTTTCTTT
.,TRBV11-2,.,TRBJ1-4,CASSPEMGNLGEKLFF,TGTGCCAGCAGCCCGGAGATGGGTAATCTAGGTGAAAAACTGTTTTTT
.,TRBV6-1,once,TRBJ1-1,CASSDRRVAEAFF,TGTGCCAGCAGTGATCGGCGGGTCGCTGAAGCTTTCTTT
.,TRBV10-3,few,TRBJ1-6,CAISESVQGGNSPLHF,TGTGCCATCAGTGAGTCGGTGCAGGGAGGGAATTCACCCCTCCACTTT
TRBD2,TRBV10-1,.,TRBJ2-2,CASSGGERGANTGELFF,TGCGCCAGCAGTGGCGGGGAGCGGGGGGCGAACACCGGGGAGCTGTTTTTT
.,TRBV15,.,TRBJ2-7,CATSRYGGYEQYF,TGTGCCACCAGCAGATATGGAGGGTACGAGCAGTACTTC
.,TRBV5-1,.,TRBJ1-5,CASSLGAGVQPQHF,TGCGCCAGCTCGCTTGGGGCAGGGGTTCAGCCCCAGCATTTT
.,TRBV5-1,.,TRBJ1-6,CASSLSPNTGSPLHF,TGCGCCAGCAGCTTGTCTCCCAATACGGGTTCACCCCTCCACTTT
TRBD2,TRBV20-1,.,TRBJ2-6,CSASPRGGSSGANVLTF,TGCAGTGCTAGTCCTAGGGGCGGGAGCTCTGGGGCCAACGTCCTGACTTTC
TRBD1,TRBV27,.,TRBJ1-4,CASSYRDSANEKLFF,TGTGCCAGCAGTTACCGGGACAGCGCTAATGAAAAACTGTTTTTT
TRBD1,TRBV24-1,.,TRBJ2-3,CATSPLGQGTDTQYF,TGTGCCACCAGCCCTCTGGGACAGGGCACAGATACGCAGTATTTT
TRBD1,TRBV9,.,TRBJ1-1,CASSGGTGTGAEAFF,TGTGCCAGCAGCGGGGGGACAGGGACGGGAGCTGAAGCTTTCTTT
TRBD1,TRBV27,.,TRBJ2-2,CASSPRGTGARGANTGELFF,TGTGCCAGCAGCCCTCGTGGGACAGGGGCAAGAGGGGCTAACACCGGGGAGCTGTTTTTT
TRBD2,TRBV3-1/TRBV3-2,.,TRBJ2-3,CASSQDRRGGSTDTQYF,TGTGCCAGCAGCCAAGACAGGCGGGGGGGTAGCACAGATACGCAGTATTTT
TRBD2,TRBV19,.,TRBJ2-3,CASTNPSGGDTQYF,TGTGCCAGTACTAATCCTAGCGGGGGTGATACGCAGTATTTT
.,TRBV2,.,TRBJ1-5,CASRGDSNQPQHF,TGTGCCAGCAGAGGGGATAGCAATCAGCCCCAGCATTTT
TRBD1,TRBV4-2,.,TRBJ1-3,CASTTGDSGNTIYF,TGTGCCAGCACAACAGGGGACTCTGGAAACACCATATATTTT
.,TRBV12-5,.,TRBJ1-5,CASGVCQPQHF,TGTGCTAGTGGCGTCTGTCAGCCCCAGCATTTT
.,TRBV25-1,.,TRBJ1-1,CASSPGGGGGTEAFF,TGTGCCAGCAGTCCCGGAGGGGGAGGGGGCACTGAAGCTTTCTTT
.,TRBV6-5,.,TRBJ1-5,CASGPGEQPQHF,TGTGCCAGTGGGCCAGGGGAACAGCCCCAGCATTTT
.,TRBV4-1,.,TRBJ1-1,CASSHGGTEAFF,TGCGCCAGCAGCCATGGGGGGACTGAAGCTTTCTTT
.,TRBV7-8,.,TRBJ1-2,CASSPGGYGYTF,TGTGCCAGCAGCCCCGGGGGCTATGGCTACACCTTC
.,TRBV11-2,.,TRBJ2-2,CASSSGANAGELFF,TGTGCCAGCAGCTCTGGGGCGAACGCCGGGGAGCTGTTTTTT
TRBD2,TRBV14,many,TRBJ2-1,CASRGGTNEQFF,TGTGCCAGCCGCGGGGGGACTAATGAGCAGTTCTTC
.,TRBV27,.,TRBJ2-3,CASRGGVYTDTQYF,TGTGCCAGCCGAGGGGGGGTGTACACAGATACGCAGTATTTT